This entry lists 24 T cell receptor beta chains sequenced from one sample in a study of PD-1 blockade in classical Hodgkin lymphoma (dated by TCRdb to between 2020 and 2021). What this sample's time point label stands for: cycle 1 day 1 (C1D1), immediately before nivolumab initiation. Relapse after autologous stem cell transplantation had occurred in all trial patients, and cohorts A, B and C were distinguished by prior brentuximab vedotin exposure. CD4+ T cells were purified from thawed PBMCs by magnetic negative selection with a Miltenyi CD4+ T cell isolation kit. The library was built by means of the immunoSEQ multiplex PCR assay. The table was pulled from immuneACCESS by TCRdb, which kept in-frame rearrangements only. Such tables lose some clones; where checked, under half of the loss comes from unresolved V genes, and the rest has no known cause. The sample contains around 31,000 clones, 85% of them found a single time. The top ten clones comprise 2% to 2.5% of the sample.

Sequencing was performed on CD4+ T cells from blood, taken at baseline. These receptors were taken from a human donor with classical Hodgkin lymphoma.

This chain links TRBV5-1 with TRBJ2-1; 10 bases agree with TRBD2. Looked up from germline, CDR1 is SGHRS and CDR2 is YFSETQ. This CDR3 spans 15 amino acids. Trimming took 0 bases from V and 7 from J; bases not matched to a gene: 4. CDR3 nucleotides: TGCGCCAGCAGCTTGGAACTAGCGGGATGGAATGAGCAGTTCTTC. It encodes CASSLELAGWNEQFF.

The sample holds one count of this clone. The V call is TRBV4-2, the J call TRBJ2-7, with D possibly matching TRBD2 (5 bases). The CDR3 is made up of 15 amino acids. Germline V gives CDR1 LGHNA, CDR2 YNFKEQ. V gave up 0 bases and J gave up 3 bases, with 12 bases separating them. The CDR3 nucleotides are TGTGCCAGCAGCCAAGAACGGGGTACGGGCTACGAGCAGTACTTC. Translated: CASSQERGTGYEQYF.

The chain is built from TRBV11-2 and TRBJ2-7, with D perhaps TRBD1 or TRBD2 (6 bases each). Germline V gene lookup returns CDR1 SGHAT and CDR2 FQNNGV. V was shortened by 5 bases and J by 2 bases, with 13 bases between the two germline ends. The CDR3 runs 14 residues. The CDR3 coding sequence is TGTGCCAGCAGCAGGAGGGACATAACCTACGAGCAGTACTTC. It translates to CASSRRDITYEQYF.

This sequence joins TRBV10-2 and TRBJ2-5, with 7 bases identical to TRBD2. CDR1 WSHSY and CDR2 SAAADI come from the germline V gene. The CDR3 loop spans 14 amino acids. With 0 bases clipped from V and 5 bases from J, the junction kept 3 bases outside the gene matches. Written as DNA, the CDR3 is TGCGCCAGCAGTGAGTCGTCACTAGCGGAGACCCAGTACTTC. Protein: CASSESSLAETQYF.

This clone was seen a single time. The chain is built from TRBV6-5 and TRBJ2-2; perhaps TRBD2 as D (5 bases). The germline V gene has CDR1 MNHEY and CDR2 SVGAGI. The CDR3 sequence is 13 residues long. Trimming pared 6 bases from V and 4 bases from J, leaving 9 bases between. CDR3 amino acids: CASSTRSTGELFF. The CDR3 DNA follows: TGTGCCAGCAGCACTAGGAGCACCGGGGAGCTGTTTTTT.

The CDR3 here is CASSLPGLDTGELFF. The DNA of the CDR3 is TGTGCCAGCAGCTTACCGGGACTTGACACCGGGGAGCTGTTTTTT. The chain carries TRBV5-4 and TRBJ2-2; the D gene is possibly TRBD2 (6 bases). CDR1 is SGHNT and CDR2 is YYREEE in the germline V gene (reference sequence). The CDR3 spans 15 residues. V was shortened by 2 bases and J by 3 bases, with 11 bases between the two germline ends.

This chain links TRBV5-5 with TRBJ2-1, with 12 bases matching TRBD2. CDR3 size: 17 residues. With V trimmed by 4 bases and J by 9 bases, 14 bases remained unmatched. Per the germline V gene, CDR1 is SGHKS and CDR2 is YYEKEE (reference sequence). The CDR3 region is CASSPIPTSGSVIEQFF. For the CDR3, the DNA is TGTGCCAGCAGCCCGATCCCGACTAGCGGGAGCGTCATTGAGCAGTTCTTC.

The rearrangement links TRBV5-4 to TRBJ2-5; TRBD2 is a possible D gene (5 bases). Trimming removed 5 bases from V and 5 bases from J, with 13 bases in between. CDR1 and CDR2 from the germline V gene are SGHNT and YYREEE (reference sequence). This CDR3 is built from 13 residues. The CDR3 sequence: CASRDYSSETQYF. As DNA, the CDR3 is TGTGCCAGCAGAGACTACAGTTCTGAGACCCAGTACTTC.

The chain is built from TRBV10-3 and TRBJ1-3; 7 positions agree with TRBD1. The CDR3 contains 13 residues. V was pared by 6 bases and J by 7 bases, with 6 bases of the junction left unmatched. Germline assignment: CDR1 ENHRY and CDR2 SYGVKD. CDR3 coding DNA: TGTGCCATCAGCTCCGGGACAGTCAACACCATATATTTT. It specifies CAISSGTVNTIYF.

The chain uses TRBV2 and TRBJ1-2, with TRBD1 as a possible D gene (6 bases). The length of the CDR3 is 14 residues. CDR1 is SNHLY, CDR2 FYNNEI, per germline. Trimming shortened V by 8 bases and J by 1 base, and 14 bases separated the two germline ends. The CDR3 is CASLSQGLNYGYTF. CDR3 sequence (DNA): TGTGCCAGCCTTTCACAGGGTCTTAACTATGGCTACACCTTC.

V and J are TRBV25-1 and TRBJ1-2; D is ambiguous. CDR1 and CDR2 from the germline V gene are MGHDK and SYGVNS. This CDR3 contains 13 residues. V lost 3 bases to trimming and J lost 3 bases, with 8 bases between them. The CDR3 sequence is CASSESQDYGYTF. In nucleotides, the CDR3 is TGTGCCAGCAGTGAGTCCCAGGACTATGGCTACACCTTC.

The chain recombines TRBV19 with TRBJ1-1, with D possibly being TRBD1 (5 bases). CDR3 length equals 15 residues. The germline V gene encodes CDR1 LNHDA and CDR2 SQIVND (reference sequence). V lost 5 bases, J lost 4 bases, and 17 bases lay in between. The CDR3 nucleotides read TGTGCCAGTAGTCCGATGTGGGGGGGTAGCACTGAAGCTTTCTTT. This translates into CASSPMWGGSTEAFF.

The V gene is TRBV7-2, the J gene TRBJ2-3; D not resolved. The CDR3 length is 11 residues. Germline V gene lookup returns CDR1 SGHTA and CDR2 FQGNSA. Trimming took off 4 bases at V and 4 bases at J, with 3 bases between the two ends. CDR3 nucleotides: TGTGCCAGCAGCTCGGCAGATACGCAGTATTTT. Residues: CASSSADTQYF.

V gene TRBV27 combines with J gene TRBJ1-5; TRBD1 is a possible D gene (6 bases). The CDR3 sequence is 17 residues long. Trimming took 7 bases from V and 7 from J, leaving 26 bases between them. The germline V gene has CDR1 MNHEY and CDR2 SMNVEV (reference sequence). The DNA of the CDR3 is TGTGCCAGCACCCTTAAGGCATTTAGGGACAAACGGCAGCCCCAGCATTTT. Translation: CASTLKAFRDKRQPQHF.

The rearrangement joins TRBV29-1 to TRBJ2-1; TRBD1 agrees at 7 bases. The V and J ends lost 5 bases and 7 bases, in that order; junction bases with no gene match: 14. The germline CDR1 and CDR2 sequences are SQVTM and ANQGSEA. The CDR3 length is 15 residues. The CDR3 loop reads CSVQSRQGVRNEQFF. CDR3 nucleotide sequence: TGCAGCGTTCAATCTCGTCAGGGGGTAAGGAATGAGCAGTTCTTC.

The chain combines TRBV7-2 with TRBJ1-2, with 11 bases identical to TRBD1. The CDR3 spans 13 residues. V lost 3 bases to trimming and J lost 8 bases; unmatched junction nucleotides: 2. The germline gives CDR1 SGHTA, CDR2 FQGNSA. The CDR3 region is CASSLGTGGGYTF. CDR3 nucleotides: TGTGCCAGCAGCTTGGGGACAGGGGGAGGCTACACCTTC. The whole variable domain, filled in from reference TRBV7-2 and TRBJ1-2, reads GAGVSQSPSNKVTEKGKDVELRCDPISGHTALYWYRQSLGQGLEFLIYFQGNSAPDKSGLPSDRFSAERTGGSVSTLTIQRTQQEDSAVYLCASSLGTGGGYTFGSGTRLTVV.

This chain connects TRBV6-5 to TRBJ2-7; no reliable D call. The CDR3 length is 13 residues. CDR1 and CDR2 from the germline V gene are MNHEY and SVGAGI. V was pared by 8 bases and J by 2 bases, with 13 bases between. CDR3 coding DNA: TGTGCCAGCCGCCTGGGTCCAACCTACGAGCAGTACTTC. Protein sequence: CASRLGPTYEQYF.

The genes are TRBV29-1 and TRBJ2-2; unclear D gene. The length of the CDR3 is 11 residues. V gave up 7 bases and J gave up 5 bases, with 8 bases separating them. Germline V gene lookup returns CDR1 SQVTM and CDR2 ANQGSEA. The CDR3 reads CSAKETGELFF. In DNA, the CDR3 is TGCAGCGCAAAGGAAACCGGGGAGCTGTTTTTT.

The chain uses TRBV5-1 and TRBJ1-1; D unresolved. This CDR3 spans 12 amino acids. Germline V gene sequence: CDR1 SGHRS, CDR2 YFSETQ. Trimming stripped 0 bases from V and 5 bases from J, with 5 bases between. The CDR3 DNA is TGCGCCAGCAGCTTGGTTGGGACTGAAGCTTTCTTT. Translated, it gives CASSLVGTEAFF. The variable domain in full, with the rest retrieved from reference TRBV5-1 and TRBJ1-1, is KAGVTQTPRYLIKTRGQQVTLSCSPISGHRSVSWYQQTPGQGLQFLFEYFSETQRNKGNFPGRFSGRQFSNSRSEMNVSTLELGDSALYLCASSLVGTEAFFGQGTRLTVV.

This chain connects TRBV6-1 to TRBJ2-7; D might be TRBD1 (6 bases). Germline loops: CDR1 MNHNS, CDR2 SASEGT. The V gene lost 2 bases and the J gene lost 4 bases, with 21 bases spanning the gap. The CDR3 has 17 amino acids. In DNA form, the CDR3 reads TGTGCCAGCAGTGAACGAAAAACGACAGGCGGACGTTACGAGCAGTACTTC. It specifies CASSERKTTGGRYEQYF.

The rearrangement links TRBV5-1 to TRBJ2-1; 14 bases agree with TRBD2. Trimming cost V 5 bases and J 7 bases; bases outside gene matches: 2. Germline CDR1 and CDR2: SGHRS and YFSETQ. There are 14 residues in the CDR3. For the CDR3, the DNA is TGCGCCAGCAGTGGGACTAGCGGGAGTAATGAGCAGTTCTTC. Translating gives CASSGTSGSNEQFF. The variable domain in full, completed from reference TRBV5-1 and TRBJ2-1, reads KAGVTQTPRYLIKTRGQQVTLSCSPISGHRSVSWYQQTPGQGLQFLFEYFSETQRNKGNFPGRFSGRQFSNSRSEMNVSTLELGDSALYLCASSGTSGSNEQFFGPGTRLTVL.

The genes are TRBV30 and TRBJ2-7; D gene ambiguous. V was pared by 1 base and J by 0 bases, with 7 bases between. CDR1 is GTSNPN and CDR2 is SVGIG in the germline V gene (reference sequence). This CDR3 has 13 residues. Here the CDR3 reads CAWSGGSSYEQYF. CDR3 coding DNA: TGTGCCTGGAGTGGGGGTAGCTCCTACGAGCAGTACTTC.

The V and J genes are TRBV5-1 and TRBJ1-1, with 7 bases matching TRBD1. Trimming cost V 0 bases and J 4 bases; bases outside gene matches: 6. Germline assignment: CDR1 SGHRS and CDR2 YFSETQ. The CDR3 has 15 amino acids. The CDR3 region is CASSLVSGGSTEAFF. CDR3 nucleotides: TGCGCCAGCAGCTTGGTGTCAGGGGGTAGCACTGAAGCTTTCTTT. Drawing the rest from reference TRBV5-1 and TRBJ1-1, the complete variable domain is KAGVTQTPRYLIKTRGQQVTLSCSPISGHRSVSWYQQTPGQGLQFLFEYFSETQRNKGNFPGRFSGRQFSNSRSEMNVSTLELGDSALYLCASSLVSGGSTEAFFGQGTRLTVV.

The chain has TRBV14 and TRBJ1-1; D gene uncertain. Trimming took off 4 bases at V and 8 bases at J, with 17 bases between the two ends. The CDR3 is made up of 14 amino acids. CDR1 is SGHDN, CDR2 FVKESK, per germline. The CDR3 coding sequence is TGTGCCAGCAGCCCGTCCCTTGGGTTTTTAGAAGCTTTCTTT. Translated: CASSPSLGFLEAFF.